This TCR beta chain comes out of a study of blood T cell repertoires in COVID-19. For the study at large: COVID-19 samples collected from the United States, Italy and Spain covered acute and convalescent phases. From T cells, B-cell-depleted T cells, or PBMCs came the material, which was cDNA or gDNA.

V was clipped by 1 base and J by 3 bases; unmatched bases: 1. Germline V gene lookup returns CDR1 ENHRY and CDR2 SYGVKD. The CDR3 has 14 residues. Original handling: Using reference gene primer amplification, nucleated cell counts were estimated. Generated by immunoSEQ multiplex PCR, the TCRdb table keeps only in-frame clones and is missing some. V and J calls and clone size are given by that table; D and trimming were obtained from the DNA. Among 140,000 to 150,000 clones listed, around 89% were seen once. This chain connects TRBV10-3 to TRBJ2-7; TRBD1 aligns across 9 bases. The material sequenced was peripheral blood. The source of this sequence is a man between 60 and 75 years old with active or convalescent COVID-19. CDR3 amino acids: CAISELDRGYEQYF. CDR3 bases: TGTGCCATCAGTGAGTTGGACAGGGGCTACGAGCAGTACTTC.